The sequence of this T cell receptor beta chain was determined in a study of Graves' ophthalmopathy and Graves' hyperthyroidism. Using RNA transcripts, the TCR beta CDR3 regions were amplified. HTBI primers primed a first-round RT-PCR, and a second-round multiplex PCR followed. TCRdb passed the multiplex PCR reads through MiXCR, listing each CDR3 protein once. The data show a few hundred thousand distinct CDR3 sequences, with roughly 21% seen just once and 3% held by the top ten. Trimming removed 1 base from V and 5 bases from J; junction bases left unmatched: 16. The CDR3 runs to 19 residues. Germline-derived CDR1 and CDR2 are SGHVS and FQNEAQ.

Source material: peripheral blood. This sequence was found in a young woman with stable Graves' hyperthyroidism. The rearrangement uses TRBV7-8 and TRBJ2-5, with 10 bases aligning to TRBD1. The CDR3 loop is CASSLVRLKPGTGVETQYF. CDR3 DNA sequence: TGTGCCAGCAGCTTAGTCCGACTGAAACCCGGGACAGGGGTTGAGACCCAGTACTTC.